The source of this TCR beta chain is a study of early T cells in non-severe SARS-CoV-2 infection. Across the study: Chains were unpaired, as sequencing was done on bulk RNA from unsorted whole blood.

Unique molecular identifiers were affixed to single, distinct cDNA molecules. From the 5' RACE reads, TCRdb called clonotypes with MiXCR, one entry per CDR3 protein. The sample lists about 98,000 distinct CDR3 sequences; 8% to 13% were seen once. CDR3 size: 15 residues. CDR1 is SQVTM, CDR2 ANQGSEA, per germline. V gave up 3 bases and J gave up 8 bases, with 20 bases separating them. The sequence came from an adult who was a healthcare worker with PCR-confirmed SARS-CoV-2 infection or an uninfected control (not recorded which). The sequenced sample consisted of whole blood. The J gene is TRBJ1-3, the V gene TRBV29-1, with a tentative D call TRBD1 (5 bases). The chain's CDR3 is CSVEVRVLDRHTIYF. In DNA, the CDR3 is TGCAGCGTTGAGGTCAGGGTGCTTGACCGACACACCATATATTTT.